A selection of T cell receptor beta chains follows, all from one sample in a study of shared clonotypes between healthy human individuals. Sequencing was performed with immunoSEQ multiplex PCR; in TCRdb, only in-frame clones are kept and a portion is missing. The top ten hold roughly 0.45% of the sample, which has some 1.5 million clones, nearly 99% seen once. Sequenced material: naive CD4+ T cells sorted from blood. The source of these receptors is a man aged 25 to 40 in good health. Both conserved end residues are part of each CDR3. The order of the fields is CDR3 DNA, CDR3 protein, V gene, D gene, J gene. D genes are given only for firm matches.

cdr3_nt: TGTGCCAGCAGTTACCGAGGAGATAGCAATCAGCCCCAGCATTTT; cdr3_aa: CASSYRGDSNQPQHF; v_call: TRBV6-5; d_call: .; j_call: TRBJ1-5
cdr3_nt: TGTGCCAGCTCCCGTGACAGGGGCTACGAGCAGTACTTC; cdr3_aa: CASSRDRGYEQYF; v_call: TRBV18; d_call: TRBD1; j_call: TRBJ2-7
cdr3_nt: TGTGCCAGCAGTGACTTTTTTGGCCCACTGGACGAGCAGTACTTC; cdr3_aa: CASSDFFGPLDEQYF; v_call: TRBV2; d_call: .; j_call: TRBJ2-7
cdr3_nt: TGTGCCAGCAGCCCCCGCAGTAACCAAGAGACCCAGTACTTC; cdr3_aa: CASSPRSNQETQYF; v_call: TRBV11-2; d_call: .; j_call: TRBJ2-5
cdr3_nt: TGTGCCAGCAGTTTATTCCTAACGGGACAGAGCACCTACGAGCAGTACTTC; cdr3_aa: CASSLFLTGQSTYEQYF; v_call: TRBV27; d_call: TRBD1; j_call: TRBJ2-7
cdr3_nt: TGTGCCAGCAGCCCCCGCGGGCCCTACAATGAGCAGTTCTTC; cdr3_aa: CASSPRGPYNEQFF; v_call: TRBV28; d_call: .; j_call: TRBJ2-1
cdr3_nt: TGTGCCAGCAGCCCGACAGTCATGAACACTGAAGCTTTCTTT; cdr3_aa: CASSPTVMNTEAFF; v_call: TRBV6-5; d_call: .; j_call: TRBJ1-1
cdr3_nt: TGTGCCAGCAGTCAGGCGGGACCTAACACCGGGGAGCTGTTTTTT; cdr3_aa: CASSQAGPNTGELFF; v_call: TRBV18; d_call: .; j_call: TRBJ2-2
cdr3_nt: TGTGCCAGCAGCGTAGTGGCGGGACTAGCGGGAGGTCAAGATACGCAGTATTTT; cdr3_aa: CASSVVAGLAGGQDTQYF; v_call: TRBV9; d_call: TRBD2; j_call: TRBJ2-3
cdr3_nt: TGCGCCAGCAGCTTGCAGACGGGAGTGCAAGAGACCCAGTACTTC; cdr3_aa: CASSLQTGVQETQYF; v_call: TRBV5-1; d_call: .; j_call: TRBJ2-5
cdr3_nt: TGTGCCATCAGTTCGAACAGGGTTGGCTACACCTTC; cdr3_aa: CAISSNRVGYTF; v_call: TRBV10-3; d_call: .; j_call: TRBJ1-2
cdr3_nt: TGTGCCAGCAGCTCCTTCTCAGACAGGCCCTCAGAGACCCAGTACTTC; cdr3_aa: CASSSFSDRPSETQYF; v_call: TRBV7-6; d_call: .; j_call: TRBJ2-5
cdr3_nt: TGTGCCAGCAGCGGGAGGGGACCCAATGAGCAGTTCTTC; cdr3_aa: CASSGRGPNEQFF; v_call: TRBV7-6; d_call: TRBD2; j_call: TRBJ2-1
cdr3_nt: TGTGCCAGCAGCTTTTGGGTGGGCGGGAGATCGAATGAGCAGTTCTTC; cdr3_aa: CASSFWVGGRSNEQFF; v_call: TRBV7-9; d_call: TRBD2; j_call: TRBJ2-1
cdr3_nt: TGTGCCAGCAGGACTCACGAAGGCAGGGCCACGCTCAGGTATGGCTACACCTTC; cdr3_aa: CASRTHEGRATLRYGYTF; v_call: TRBV27; d_call: .; j_call: TRBJ1-2
cdr3_nt: TGTGCCAGCAAGCAACTAGCGCCCAATGAGCAGTTCTTC; cdr3_aa: CASKQLAPNEQFF; v_call: TRBV6-1; d_call: TRBD2; j_call: TRBJ2-1
cdr3_nt: TGCAGCGTTGCTGCCGGAGAAAACATTCAGTACTTC; cdr3_aa: CSVAAGENIQYF; v_call: TRBV29-1; d_call: .; j_call: TRBJ2-4
cdr3_nt: TGTGCCAGCTCACCTAGGGGAGTGGACACCGGGGAGCTGTTTTTT; cdr3_aa: CASSPRGVDTGELFF; v_call: TRBV18; d_call: .; j_call: TRBJ2-2
cdr3_nt: TGTGCCAGCAGCGGGAACCGGGACATCTATCAGCCCCAGCATTTT; cdr3_aa: CASSGNRDIYQPQHF; v_call: TRBV28; d_call: .; j_call: TRBJ1-5
cdr3_nt: TGTGCCACCAGGATCGACAGGGTCCGGGAAAAACTGTTTTTT; cdr3_aa: CATRIDRVREKLFF; v_call: TRBV6-1; d_call: TRBD1; j_call: TRBJ1-4
cdr3_nt: TGTGCCAGCAGCGCACCCGGGAAACTCAATGAGCAGTTCTTC; cdr3_aa: CASSAPGKLNEQFF; v_call: TRBV5-4; d_call: .; j_call: TRBJ2-1
cdr3_nt: TGTGCCAGCAGCGCCTCGACTAGCGGGAGGCTCTACGAGCAGTACTTC; cdr3_aa: CASSASTSGRLYEQYF; v_call: TRBV9; d_call: TRBD2; j_call: TRBJ2-7
cdr3_nt: TGTGCCAGCAGCCCGGACGGCGGGAACAGGGATGAGCAGTTCTTC; cdr3_aa: CASSPDGGNRDEQFF; v_call: TRBV7-3; d_call: .; j_call: TRBJ2-1
cdr3_nt: TGTGCCAGCAGCTTGGTCGAAGGGGGCTATGGCTACACCTTC; cdr3_aa: CASSLVEGGYGYTF; v_call: TRBV5-5; d_call: .; j_call: TRBJ1-2
cdr3_nt: TGTGCCAGCAGCCCGAACATGAATGAAAAACTGTTTTTT; cdr3_aa: CASSPNMNEKLFF; v_call: TRBV5-8; d_call: .; j_call: TRBJ1-4
cdr3_nt: TGTGCCAGCAGCTTAGCGTCGACAGGGACTAGCACAGATACGCAGTATTTT; cdr3_aa: CASSLASTGTSTDTQYF; v_call: TRBV7-8; d_call: .; j_call: TRBJ2-3
cdr3_nt: TGTGCCAGCAGCTTATTCGGTGGGAACAATGAGCAGTTCTTC; cdr3_aa: CASSLFGGNNEQFF; v_call: TRBV7-3; d_call: .; j_call: TRBJ2-1
cdr3_nt: TGTGCCAGCTCACTCCTGACTAGCGGTACAGCGGAGACCCAGTACTTC; cdr3_aa: CASSLLTSGTAETQYF; v_call: TRBV18; d_call: TRBD2; j_call: TRBJ2-5
cdr3_nt: TGTGCCAGCTCACCCTCGACCCAATCTTGGGCCTACGAGCAGTACTTC; cdr3_aa: CASSPSTQSWAYEQYF; v_call: TRBV18; d_call: .; j_call: TRBJ2-7